In this sample, the clone carrying this TCR beta chain turned up many times. TCRdb analysed the RT-PCR reads with MiXCR anew, one entry per CDR3 protein. Of a few hundred thousand distinct CDR3 sequences in the sample, around 15% were seen once. This record comes from a study of response to subunit inactivated influenza vaccine. This clonotype originated in a man aged 45 to 65 who received an inactivated influenza vaccine. The source was PBMCs from blood, collected approximately 12 days after vaccination.

The CDR3 DNA reads TGTGCCAGCAGCTTGACAGGGATCGAGGAGCAGTACTTC. Its translation is CASSLTGIEEQYF. The chain links TRBV5-5 to TRBJ2-7, with D possibly being TRBD1 (6 bases). Per germline, CDR1 SGHKS and CDR2 YYEKEE (reference sequence). The length of the CDR3 is 13 residues. Trimming removed 1 base at V and 7 bases at J, with 12 bases between.